This T cell receptor (beta chain) originates from a study of cytomegalovirus exposure and HLA in healthy donors (dated by TCRdb to the late 2010s). In terms of the full investigation: An earlier analysis of a few hundred of the donors reported approximately 300 Gb of sequence data and around 100 million unique TCR beta sequences obtained from some 200 million T cells. To decide whether each TCR beta V gene segment behaved as functional or pseudogenic, an earlier analysis of over 500 of the donors relied on high-throughput TCR beta sequencing. A later genetic analysis used genome-wide SNP genotypes for about 65% of the roughly 700 donors, treating that subset as a discovery cohort. Class I and class II HLA loci were covered by the typing at four-digit resolution. In addition to the first cohort of 666 subjects, a separate validation cohort of 100 to 150 different subjects was used. Every repertoire in the discovery cohort had been generated on one and the same sequencing platform. The study profiled the T cell repertoires of hundreds of subjects by immunosequencing and related them to cytomegalovirus serostatus. Among 300 to 450 genotyped donors of the cohort, an average of approximately 250,000 unique TCR beta nucleotide sequences were sequenced per donor, roughly a sixth of them non-productive. Donor age, sex, ethnicity and CMV serostatus were compiled alongside the repertoire data. The later analysis used no new phenotypic data to find candidate immune exposures, relying instead on TCR beta sequences and their occurrence across donors. The genetic ancestry cluster associated with self-reported Caucasian donors included 80% to 90% of the roughly 390 genotyped donors. Typing coverage differed by locus: A, B, C, DRB1 and DQB1 were typed in about 629-640 donors, DQA1 in 500 to 550, DPA1 in some 610, and DPB1 in roughly 470. Roughly 5 DR-DQ haplotypes were handled as single units for association and clustering because linkage in the cohort was strong. A later analysis re-analyzed previously published TCR beta repertoires from roughly 630 donors and added high-resolution HLA genotyping to study TCR occurrence patterns. An early release covering roughly 640 HLA-typed donors comprised about 300 gigabases of sequencing data and 85 million to 100 million unique TCR sequences. To predict cytomegalovirus infection status, the study combined high-throughput TCR immunosequencing, statistical association of individual TCRs with disease status, and machine learning. The study was designed to test whether signatures of past pathogen exposure could be identified by cataloging public T cell receptors. Broad study findings and their caveats: According to a later analysis, most CMV-associated TCR beta chains appeared to be HLA-restricted, and the HLA associations seemed to be driven largely by CMV exposure. In a later analysis, several top co-occurrence clusters were reported to appear linked to parvovirus B19, influenza, CMV and Epstein-Barr virus. According to a later genetic analysis, donors in an Asian-associated ancestry cluster had fewer N-insertions in productive TCRs than the approximately 630-donor mean. Most TCR sequences were observed very rarely across donors, whereas some public TCRs were present in many individuals. The cohort was sequenced for TCR beta chains only, and without alpha or paired-chain data the features that could be detected were limited. In an earlier analysis of 500 to 650 of the donors, most TCR beta V segments appeared in productive rearrangements about 87% or about 30% of the time, broadly matching IMGT annotations. Because some donors lacked HLA typing at each locus, the association tests relied only on the typed subset. According to a later analysis, TCR association rates differed among HLA loci, with DRB1 alleles showing the most associated TCRs and HLA-C alleles showing the fewest. A further reported finding was that TCR beta sequences accurately predicted the HLA-A and HLA-B alleles for most subjects in the first cohort. V-gene and J-gene trimming of TCR beta chains was associated with a missense DCLRE1C variant in a later genetic analysis, and the association was replicated in an independent cohort. Over 15 rarely observed V segments, including chromosome 9 orphons, were excluded from the earlier analysis of about 610 of the donors because counts were too low. A total of about 150 TCR beta chains were listed by the study as associated with cytomegalovirus. According to the authors, the approach could potentially be generalized to other disease states and immunological phenotypes. CMV serostatus was the only immune exposure information available for the cohort. Correlated functional status among segregating V segments might reflect linkage disequilibrium, but an unknown experimental factor could not be ruled out. When HLA alleles, especially DR and DQ, strongly co-occurred, TCR associations were difficult to assign to individual alleles. Some IMGT-functional V segments, including TRBV6-2 and TRBV6-3, could not be told apart with the 87-base-pair reads, so those segments were excluded. In a later analysis, HLA-associated TCR beta chains were found to be more clonally expanded and to have lower generation probabilities than equally common non-associated chains. A few of the identified cytomegalovirus-associated TCR beta chains were confirmed in vitro to be specific for cytomegalovirus antigens. The presence/absence analyses assumed that sequencing depth was roughly uniform across donors, and that assumption may not be true. The classifier was reported to diagnose cytomegalovirus status with high specificity and sensitivity in both the original cohort and the validation cohort. In a later analysis, 16,951 TCR beta sequences were associated with specific HLA alleles at a false discovery rate of 0.05. A group of highly shared sequence variants was considered likely to be a technical artifact of the sequencing pipeline.

The cohort comprised fewer than 700 healthy bone marrow donors. At the time of sampling, all cohort members were nominally healthy, though unrecorded immune exposures were likely present. The donor was CMV seropositive and belonged to the group of around 300 seropositive cohort members. A peripheral blood sample was provided by each donor, and peripheral blood mononuclear cells were used for TCR beta sequencing. Genomic DNA extraction from the blood cell samples was performed with the Qiagen DNeasy Blood Extraction Kit. Spanning cysteine to phenylalanine, the CDR3 consists of 16 amino acids. Only the CDR3 DNA is retained, 48 bases long and in frame from the first base. Cut back by 1 base and 0 bases, the V and J ends lie 13 bases apart. From a lookup of the germline V gene, CDR1 and CDR2 are MNHNS and SASEGT. Libraries were built with the immunoSEQ multiplex PCR assay. A mixture of 60 forward primers for TCR Vbeta segments and 13 reverse primers for TCR Jbeta segments was used in the multiplex PCR. The CDR3 region of rearranged TCR beta genes was amplified from genomic DNA with a multiplex PCR assay. The amplified TCR beta libraries were sequenced on the Illumina HiSeq System as 87-base-pair reads. Per the authors' processing: A later analysis tallied around 80 million unique TCR beta chains across the approximately 670 repertoires, and some 10 million of those chains were shared by two or more donors. Raw reads were error-corrected and collapsed into unique sequences with a nearest-neighbor algorithm that merged closely related sequences to remove PCR and sequencing errors. To assign V, D and J gene segments, CDR3 sequences were aligned to IMGT reference sequences. Each retained sequence needed at least a six-nucleotide match to both a V gene segment and a J gene segment. Rearrangements were classified as productive when the CDR3 lacked stop codons and remained in frame with V and J, and all other rearrangements were classified as non-productive. CDR3 was defined according to IMGT convention as the region running from the second conserved V-encoded cysteine to the conserved J-encoded phenylalanine. In an earlier analysis of around 640 of the donors, sequences lacking an unambiguous match to a single V gene segment were excluded. In an earlier analysis of a few hundred of the donors, a V segment was called functional when productive rearrangements were above 56.7%, and segregating when the standard deviation between donors exceeded 5%. A statistical classification framework was built to diagnose cytomegalovirus status from the catalog of TCR beta chain sequences. In a later analysis, TCR nucleotide sequences were compared against IMGT/GENE-DB human TR gene sequences so that V and J genes could be assigned. The TCRdist pipeline was used in a later analysis to assign CDR3 sequences and most-parsimonious VDJ recombination scenarios. A later analysis defined each TCR beta chain by its CDR3 amino acid sequence plus V-gene family, and excluded reads lacking a unique V-gene family. As a way to deal with suspected cross-contamination and a sequencing artifact, a later analysis dropped 640 or so nucleotide sequences that were highly shared and had low generation probability. In a later analysis, a clonal expansion index was calculated for each public chain from normalized within-repertoire ranks of inferred template counts. In a later analysis, generation probabilities were computed using a VDJ recombination model fitted to out-of-frame rearrangements, and the results were checked against IGoR. Hypergeometric tests were used in a later analysis to score TCR-TCR, TCR-HLA and TCR-CMV co-occurrence, with a repertoire-size bias correction applied to the TCR pairs. In a later analysis, false discovery rates were estimated by permuting HLA or CMV assignments 20 times. In a later analysis, co-occurring TCRs were grouped using DBSCAN, with TCRdist sequence similarity added in when clustering inside HLA-allele-positive subsets. Repertoires with fewer than 30,000 or more than 120,000 public chains were left out of co-occurrence clustering, as were about five repertoires with anomalous nucleotide sharing. This immuneACCESS table, as held by TCRdb, lists in-frame sequences with V and J called but not all clones. Of the missing ones, under half trace to an unresolved V gene in checked studies; the others have no known cause. Clone size and V and J calls were adopted from that table, with D and trimming inferred from the DNA. The sample table holds some 98,000 clones, of which more than 70% were seen once. Of the sample, roughly 9.7% is held by the ten largest clones.

Details on this clone: No antigen is known for it. No base quality information exists; no much larger clone differs at one position.

The source of this sequence is a young man in good health and CMV-seropositive. This chain is built from TRBV6-1 and TRBJ2-7, with the D gene not clear enough to name. Input material: PBMCs. The nucleotide sequence reads TGTGCCAGCAGTGAAGGCTCGTTCGGAGCCTCCTACGAGCAGTACTTC. Its protein product is CASSEGSFGASYEQYF.